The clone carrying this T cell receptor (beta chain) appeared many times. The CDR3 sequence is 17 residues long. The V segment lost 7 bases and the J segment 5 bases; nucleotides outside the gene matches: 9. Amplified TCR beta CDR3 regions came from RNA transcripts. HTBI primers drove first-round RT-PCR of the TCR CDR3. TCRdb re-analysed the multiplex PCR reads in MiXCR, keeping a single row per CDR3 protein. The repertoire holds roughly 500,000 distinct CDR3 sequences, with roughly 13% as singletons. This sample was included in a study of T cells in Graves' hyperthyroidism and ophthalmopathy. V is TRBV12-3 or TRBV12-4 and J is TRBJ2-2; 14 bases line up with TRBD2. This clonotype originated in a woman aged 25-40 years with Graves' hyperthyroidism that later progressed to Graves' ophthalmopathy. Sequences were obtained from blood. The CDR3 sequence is CASTPTSGRVGTGELFF. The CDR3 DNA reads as TGTGCCAGCACTCCGACTAGCGGGAGGGTTGGAACCGGGGAGCTGTTTTTT.